The sequence of this T cell receptor (beta chain) was determined in a study of T-cell memory formation after mild COVID-19 (dated by TCRdb to the early 2020s). About the study as a whole: Most TCR sequence clusters were specific to one of the two donors. In a couple of donors, T-cell clones that expanded and contracted after mild COVID-19 were followed by sequencing TCRalpha and TCRbeta repertoires longitudinally. The cohort was made up of two young adult volunteers, one female and one male, who were previously healthy. The paper's findings and limits, for the study overall: The second-wave clones that peaked on day 37 were not confirmed to be SARS-CoV-2 specific. Some responding clones were detected in pre-infection memory, which suggested that pre-existing cross-reactive memory T cells had joined the SARS-CoV-2 response. Contracting CD4+ clones were found mainly in CM and EM memory subsets, while CD8+ clones were enriched in EMRA. The study included only two mild cases, and larger cohorts that include severe cases with pre-infection samples were judged to be necessary. Clones contracting from day 15 to 85 had balanced CD4/CD8 phenotypes, while a second wave expanding from day 15 to 37 was biased towards CD4+.

TCRdb records Illumina NovaSeq 6000 as the sequencer. cDNA libraries for TCRalpha and TCRbeta were prepared by 5'RACE using constant-segment primers, with sample barcodes and unique molecular identifiers added. RNA was extracted from every sample with Trizol reagent. The libraries were amplified in two PCR steps, and the second step added a second sample barcode and Illumina TruSeq adapters. Sequencing of libraries was performed on an Illumina NovaSeq with 2 x 150 bp paired-end reads. In the original analysis: The reads were demultiplexed and collapsed into UMI-guided consensus sequences using migec v1.2.7. With mixcr v2.1.11, UMI consensuses were aligned to TRA and TRB V and J templates and assembled into clonotypes. Expanded or contracted clonotypes were those called significant by both edgeR and NoisET, with noise models trained on biological replicates. For edgeR calls, a false discovery rate-adjusted p below 0.01 and a log2 fold-change threshold of 1 were applied. As an exploratory analysis of dynamics, max-normalized trajectories of the 1000 most abundant clonotypes were examined by PCA with hierarchical clustering. Each responding clone was given a CD4 or CD8 phenotype based on the CD4+ and CD8+ repertoires, which had been sequenced separately. TCRdb applied fastp at Q25 and MiXCR to the public reads, then kept only in-frame beta chains. Under each unique CDR3 protein, matching rows form one entry showing the most common genes and DNA. The V and J calls come from TCRdb's annotation, not from the publication. The sample profile shows hundreds of thousands of distinct CDR3 sequences; more than 15% of them were found once. Around a fifth of the sample comes from the top ten.

Unmatched junction bases come to 9, with V trimmed by 5 bases and J by 5 bases. Per the germline V gene, SGHAT is the CDR1 and FQNNGV is the CDR2. From its cysteine to its phenylalanine, the CDR3 spans 16 amino acids. Left in the record is the CDR3 DNA by itself, 48 bases read in frame from the first base. About this clonotype: Its binding antigen is unknown. No qualities accompany the bases; no much larger clone lies one base away.

PBMCs were isolated by Ficoll-Paque density gradient centrifugation. The rearranged segments are TRBV11-2 and TRBJ2-2, with TRBD1 matching 9 junction bases. This clonotype was sampled from a man between 18 and 35 years old who had mild COVID-19 (a few samples of this study predate the infection). The sample titles of this study are shuffled in the database, so cell type and time point are left out; the donor was told from shared clones. Sequenced material: PBMCs or a T cell subset sorted from them (not recorded which). The CDR3 protein sequence reads: CASSLLQGAGTGELFF. The nucleotides are TGTGCCAGCAGCCTTCTACAGGGGGCAGGTACCGGGGAGCTGTTTTTT. Beyond the CDR3, the reference TRBV11-2 and TRBJ2-2 genes provide the residues; the full variable domain reads: EAGVAQSPRYKIIEKRQSVAFWCNPISGHATLYWYQQILGQGPKLLIQFQNNGVVDDSQLPKDRFSAERLKGVDSTLKIQPAKLEDSAVYLCASSLLQGAGTGELFFGEGSRLTVL.